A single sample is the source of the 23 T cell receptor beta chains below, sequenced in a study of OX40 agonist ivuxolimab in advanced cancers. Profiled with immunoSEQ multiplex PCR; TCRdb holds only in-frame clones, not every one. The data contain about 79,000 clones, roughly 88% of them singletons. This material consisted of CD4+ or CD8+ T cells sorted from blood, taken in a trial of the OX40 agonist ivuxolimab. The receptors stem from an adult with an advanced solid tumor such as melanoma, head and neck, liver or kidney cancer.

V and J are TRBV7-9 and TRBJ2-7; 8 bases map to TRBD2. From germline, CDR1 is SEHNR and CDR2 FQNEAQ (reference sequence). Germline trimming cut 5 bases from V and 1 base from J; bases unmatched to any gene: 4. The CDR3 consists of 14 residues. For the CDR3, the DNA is TGTGCCAGCAGCGAATTAGCGGGATCCTACGAGCAGTACTTC. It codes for CASSELAGSYEQYF.

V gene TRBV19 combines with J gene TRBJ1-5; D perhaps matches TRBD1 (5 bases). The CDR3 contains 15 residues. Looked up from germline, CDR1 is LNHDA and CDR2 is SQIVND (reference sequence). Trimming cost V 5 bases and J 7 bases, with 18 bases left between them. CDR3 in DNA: TGTGCCAGTAGTGTTGGGGGGTGGGTGGAACAGCCCCAGCATTTT. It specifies CASSVGGWVEQPQHF.

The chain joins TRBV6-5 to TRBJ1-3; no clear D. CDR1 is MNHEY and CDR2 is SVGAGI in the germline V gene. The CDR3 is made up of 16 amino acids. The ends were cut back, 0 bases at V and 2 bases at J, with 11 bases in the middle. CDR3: CASSYSSSRAGNTIYF. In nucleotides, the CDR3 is TGTGCCAGCAGTTACTCGAGTAGTAGAGCTGGAAACACCATATATTTT.

The CDR3 sequence is CASSLVSEYNSPLHF. DNA of the CDR3: TGCGCCAGCAGCTTGGTGTCAGAATATAATTCACCCCTCCACTTT. The chain combines TRBV5-1 with TRBJ1-6; D ambiguous. The V end was cut by 0 bases, the J end by 4 bases, with 8 bases between. Germline V CDR1 and CDR2: SGHRS, YFSETQ. The length of the CDR3 is 15 residues.

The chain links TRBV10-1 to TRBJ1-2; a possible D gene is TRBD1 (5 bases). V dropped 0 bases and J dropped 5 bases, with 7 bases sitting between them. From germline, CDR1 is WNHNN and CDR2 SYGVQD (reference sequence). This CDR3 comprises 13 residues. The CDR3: CASSESDTYGYTF. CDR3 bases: TGCGCCAGCAGTGAGTCGGACACGTATGGCTACACCTTC.

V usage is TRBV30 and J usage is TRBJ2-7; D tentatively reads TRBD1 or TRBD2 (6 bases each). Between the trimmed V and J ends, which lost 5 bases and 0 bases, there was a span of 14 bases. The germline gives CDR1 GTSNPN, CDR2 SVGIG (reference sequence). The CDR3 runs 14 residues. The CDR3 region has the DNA TGTGCCTGGGGGACTGGGACAACCTCCTACGAGCAGTACTTC. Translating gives CAWGTGTTSYEQYF.

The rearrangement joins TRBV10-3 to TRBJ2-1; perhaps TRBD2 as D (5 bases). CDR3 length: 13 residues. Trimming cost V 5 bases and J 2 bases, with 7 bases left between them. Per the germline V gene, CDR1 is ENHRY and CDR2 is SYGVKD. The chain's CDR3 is CAISSGTYNEQFF. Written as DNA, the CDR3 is TGTGCCATCAGTAGCGGAACCTACAATGAGCAGTTCTTC.

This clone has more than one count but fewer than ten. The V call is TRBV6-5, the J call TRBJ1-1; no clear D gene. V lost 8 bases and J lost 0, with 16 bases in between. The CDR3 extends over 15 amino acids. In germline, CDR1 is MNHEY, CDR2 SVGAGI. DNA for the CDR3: TGTGCCAGCCGAATAAAGGGCGGATTGAACACTGAAGCTTTCTTT. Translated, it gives CASRIKGGLNTEAFF.

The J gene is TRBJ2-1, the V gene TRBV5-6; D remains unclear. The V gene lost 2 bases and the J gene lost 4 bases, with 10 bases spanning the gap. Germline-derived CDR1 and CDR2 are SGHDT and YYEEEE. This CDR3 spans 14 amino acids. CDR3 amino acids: CASSLSRVYNEQFF. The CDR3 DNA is TGTGCCAGCAGCTTAAGTCGAGTTTACAATGAGCAGTTCTTC.

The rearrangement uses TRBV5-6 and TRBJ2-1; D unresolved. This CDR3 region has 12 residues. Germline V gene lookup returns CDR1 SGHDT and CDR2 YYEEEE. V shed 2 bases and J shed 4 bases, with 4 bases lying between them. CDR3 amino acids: CASSLQYNEQFF. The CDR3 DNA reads TGTGCCAGCAGCTTACAATACAATGAGCAGTTCTTC.

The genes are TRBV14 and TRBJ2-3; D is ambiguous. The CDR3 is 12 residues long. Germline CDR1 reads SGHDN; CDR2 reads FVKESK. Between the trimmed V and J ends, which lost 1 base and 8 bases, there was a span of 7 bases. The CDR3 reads CASSQGPATQYF. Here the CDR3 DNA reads TGTGCCAGCAGCCAAGGGCCGGCTACGCAGTATTTT.

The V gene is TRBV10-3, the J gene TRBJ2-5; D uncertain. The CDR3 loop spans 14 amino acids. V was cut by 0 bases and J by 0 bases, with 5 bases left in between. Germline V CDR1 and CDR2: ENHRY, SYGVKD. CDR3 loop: CAISESPNQETQYF. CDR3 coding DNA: TGTGCCATCAGTGAGTCCCCGAACCAAGAGACCCAGTACTTC.

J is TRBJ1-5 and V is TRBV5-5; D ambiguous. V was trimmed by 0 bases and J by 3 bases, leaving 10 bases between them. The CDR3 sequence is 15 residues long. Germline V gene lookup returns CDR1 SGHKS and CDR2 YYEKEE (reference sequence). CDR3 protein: CASSLGVAPNQPQHF. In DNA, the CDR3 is TGTGCCAGCAGCTTGGGAGTAGCCCCCAATCAGCCCCAGCATTTT.

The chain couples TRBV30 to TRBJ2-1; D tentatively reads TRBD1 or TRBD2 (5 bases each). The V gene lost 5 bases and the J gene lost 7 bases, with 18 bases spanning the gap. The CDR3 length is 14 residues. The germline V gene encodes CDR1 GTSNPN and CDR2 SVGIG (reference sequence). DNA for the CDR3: TGTGCCTGGGGGGGACCCGCGTTGGGGAATGAGCAGTTCTTC. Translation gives CAWGGPALGNEQFF.

The CDR3 coding sequence is TGCGCCAGCAGCCAAGTCCGGGACAGGGGAGTCGAGCAGTACTTC. Amino acid sequence: CASSQVRDRGVEQYF. The chain couples TRBV4-1 to TRBJ2-7; 10 positions match TRBD1. Germline V gene lookup returns CDR1 MGHRA and CDR2 YSYEKL. This CDR3 contains 15 residues. The V and J ends lost 1 base and 6 bases, in that order; junction bases with no gene match: 6.

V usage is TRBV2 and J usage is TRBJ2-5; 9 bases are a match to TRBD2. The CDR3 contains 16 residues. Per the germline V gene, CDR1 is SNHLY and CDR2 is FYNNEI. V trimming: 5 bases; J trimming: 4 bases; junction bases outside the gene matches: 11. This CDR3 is CASSSLLAGVGETQYF. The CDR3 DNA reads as TGTGCCAGCAGTTCTTTATTAGCGGGAGTGGGAGAGACCCAGTACTTC.

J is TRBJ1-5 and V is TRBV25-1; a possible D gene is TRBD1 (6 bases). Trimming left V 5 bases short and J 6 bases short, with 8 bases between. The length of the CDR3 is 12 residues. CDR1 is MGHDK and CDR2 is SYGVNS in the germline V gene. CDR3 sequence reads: CASSSQGQPQHF. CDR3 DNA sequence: TGTGCCAGCAGTTCACAGGGTCAGCCCCAGCATTTT.

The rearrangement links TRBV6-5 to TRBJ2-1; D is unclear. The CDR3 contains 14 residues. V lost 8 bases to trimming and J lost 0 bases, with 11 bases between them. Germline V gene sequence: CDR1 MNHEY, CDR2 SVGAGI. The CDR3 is CASASLTSYNEQFF. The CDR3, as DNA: TGTGCCAGCGCCTCGCTTACCTCCTACAATGAGCAGTTCTTC.

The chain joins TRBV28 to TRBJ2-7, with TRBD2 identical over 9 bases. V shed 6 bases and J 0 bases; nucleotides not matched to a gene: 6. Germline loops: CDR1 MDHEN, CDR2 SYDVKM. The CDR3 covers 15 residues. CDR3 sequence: CASSYSGSLSYEQYF. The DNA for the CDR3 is TGTGCCAGCAGCTATAGCGGGAGCCTCTCCTACGAGCAGTACTTC.

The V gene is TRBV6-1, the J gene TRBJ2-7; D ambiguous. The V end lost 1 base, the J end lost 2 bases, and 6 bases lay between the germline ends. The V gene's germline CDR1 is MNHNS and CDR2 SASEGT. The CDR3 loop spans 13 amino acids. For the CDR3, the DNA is TGTGCCAGCAGTGAAGTCGGAACCTACGAGCAGTACTTC. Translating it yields CASSEVGTYEQYF.

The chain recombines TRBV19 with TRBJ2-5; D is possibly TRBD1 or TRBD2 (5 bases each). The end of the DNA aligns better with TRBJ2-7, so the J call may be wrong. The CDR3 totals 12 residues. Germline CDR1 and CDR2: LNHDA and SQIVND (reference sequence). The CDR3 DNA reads TGTGCCAGTAGCCGGGACGCCGGCGAGCAGTACTTC. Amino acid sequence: CASSRDAGEQYF.

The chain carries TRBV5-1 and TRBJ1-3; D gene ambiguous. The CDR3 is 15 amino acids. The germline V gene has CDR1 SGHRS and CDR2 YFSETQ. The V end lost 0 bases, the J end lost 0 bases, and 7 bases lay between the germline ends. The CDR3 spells CASSLGPGSGNTIYF. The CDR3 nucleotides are TGCGCCAGCAGCTTGGGCCCCGGCTCTGGAAACACCATATATTTT. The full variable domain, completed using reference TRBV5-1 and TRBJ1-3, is KAGVTQTPRYLIKTRGQQVTLSCSPISGHRSVSWYQQTPGQGLQFLFEYFSETQRNKGNFPGRFSGRQFSNSRSEMNVSTLELGDSALYLCASSLGPGSGNTIYFGEGSWLTVV.

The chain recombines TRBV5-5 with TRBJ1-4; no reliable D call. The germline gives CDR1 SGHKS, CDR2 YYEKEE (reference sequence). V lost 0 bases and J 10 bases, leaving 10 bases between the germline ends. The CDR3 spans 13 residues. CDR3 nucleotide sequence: TGTGCCAGCAGCTTGGACGATGGCGGAAAACTGTTTTTT. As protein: CASSLDDGGKLFF.